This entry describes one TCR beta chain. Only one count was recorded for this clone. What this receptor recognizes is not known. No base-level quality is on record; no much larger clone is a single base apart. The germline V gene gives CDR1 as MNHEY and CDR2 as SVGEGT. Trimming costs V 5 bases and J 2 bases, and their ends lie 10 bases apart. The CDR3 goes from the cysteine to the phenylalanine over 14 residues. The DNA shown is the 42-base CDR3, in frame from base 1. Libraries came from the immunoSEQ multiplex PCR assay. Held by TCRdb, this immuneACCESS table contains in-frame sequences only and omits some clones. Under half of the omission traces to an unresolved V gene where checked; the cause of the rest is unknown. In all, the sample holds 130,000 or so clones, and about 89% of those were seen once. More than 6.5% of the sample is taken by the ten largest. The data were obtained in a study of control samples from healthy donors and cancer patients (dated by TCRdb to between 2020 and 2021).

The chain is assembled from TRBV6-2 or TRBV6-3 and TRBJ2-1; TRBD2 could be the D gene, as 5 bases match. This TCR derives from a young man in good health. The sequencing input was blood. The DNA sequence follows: TGTGCCAGCAGTCCGGGAAGTCCCTACAATGAGCAGTTCTTC. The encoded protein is CASSPGSPYNEQFF.